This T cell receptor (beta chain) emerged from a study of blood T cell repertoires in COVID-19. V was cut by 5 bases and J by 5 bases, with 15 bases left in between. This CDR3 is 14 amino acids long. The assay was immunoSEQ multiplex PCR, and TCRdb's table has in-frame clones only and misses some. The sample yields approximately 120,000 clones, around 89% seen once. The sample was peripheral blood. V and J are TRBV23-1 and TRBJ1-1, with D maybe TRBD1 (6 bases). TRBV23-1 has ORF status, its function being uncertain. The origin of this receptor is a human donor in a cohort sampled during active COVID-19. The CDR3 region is CASSDQGRGTEAFF. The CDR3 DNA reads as TGCGCCAGCAGTGACCAGGGGAGGGGAACTGAAGCTTTCTTT.